Below, 17 T cell receptor beta chains from the same sample are listed, as sequenced in a study of T cells in Graves' hyperthyroidism and ophthalmopathy. TCR beta CDR3 region amplification was performed from RNA transcripts. The HTBI primer set served for first-round RT-PCR of the TCR CDR3. MiXCR was run by TCRdb on the multiplex PCR reads, yielding one entry per CDR3 protein. The sample carries nearly 600,000 distinct CDR3 sequences, over 12% recorded once. The specimen sequenced was blood. The origin of the receptors is a woman between 18 and 29 years old with Graves' ophthalmopathy.

V gene TRBV19 combines with J gene TRBJ2-1, with unresolved D. The V end lost 5 bases, the J end lost 3 bases, and 5 bases lay between the germline ends. Germline CDR1 reads LNHDA; CDR2 reads SQIVND (reference sequence). This CDR3 has 12 amino acids. In DNA form, the CDR3 reads TGTGCCAGTAGTGACAACTACAATGAGCAGTTCTTC. Its translation: CASSDNYNEQFF.

The table lists this clonotype with many counts. This chain connects TRBV30 to TRBJ2-7, with 7 bases lining up with TRBD2. V trimming: 4 bases; J trimming: 0 bases; junction bases outside the gene matches: 6. The CDR3 extends over 14 amino acids. Germline V gives CDR1 GTSNPN, CDR2 SVGIG (reference sequence). The CDR3 spells CAWKRPGGSYEQYF. CDR3 nucleotides: TGTGCCTGGAAGAGGCCGGGAGGCTCCTACGAGCAGTACTTC. The complete variable domain, with remaining parts taken from reference TRBV30 and TRBJ2-7, reads SQTIHQWPATLVQPVGSPLSLECTVEGTSNPNLYWYRQAAGRGLQLLFYSVGIGQISSEVPQNLSASRPQDRQFILSSKKLLLSDSGFYLCAWKRPGGSYEQYFGPGTRLTVT.

This clonotype was seen only a few times. The rearrangement joins TRBV20-1 to TRBJ2-7; D is undetermined. Per the germline V gene, CDR1 is DFQATT and CDR2 is SNEGSKA (reference sequence). Trimming took off 3 bases at V and 3 bases at J, with 18 bases between the two ends. This CDR3 is 15 amino acids long. In DNA, the CDR3 is TGCAGTGCTAGTCTTGCCCGGGCAGATGGCTACGAGCAGTACTTC. Its translation is CSASLARADGYEQYF.

Here the CDR3 DNA reads TGCAGTTCTGGGCCCGGGACTATTTACAATGAGCAGTTCTTC. Its protein product is CSSGPGTIYNEQFF. The gene calls are TRBV20-1 and TRBJ2-1; 7 nucleotides align to TRBD2. Germline V lookup: CDR1 DFQATT, CDR2 SNEGSKA (reference sequence). The CDR3 runs to 14 residues. The J segment lost 4 bases and the V segment lost 8 bases, leaving 11 bases of the junction unmatched.

The chain combines TRBV3-1 with TRBJ2-4; 11 positions match TRBD2. The CDR3 spans 17 residues. The V and J ends lost 5 bases and 6 bases, in that order; junction bases with no gene match: 12. Germline CDR1 LGHDT, CDR2 YNNKEL (reference sequence). In DNA, the CDR3 is TGTGCCAGCAGCACTCTCGGACTAGCGGGCATAAGAAACATTCAGTACTTC. The encoded protein is CASSTLGLAGIRNIQYF. The whole variable domain, remainder taken from reference TRBV3-1 and TRBJ2-4, is DTAVSQTPKYLVTQMGNDKSIKCEQNLGHDTMYWYKQDSKKFLKIMFSYNNKELIINETVPNRFSPKSPDKAHLNLHINSLELGDSAVYFCASSTLGLAGIRNIQYFGAGTRLSVL.

This clonotype turned up a few times. V usage is TRBV5-5 and J usage is TRBJ1-2, with D tentatively TRBD1 (5 bases). Deletions cut 4 bases from V and 8 bases from J, with 18 bases between. The CDR3 is 14 amino acids. CDR1 is SGHKS and CDR2 is YYEKEE in the germline V gene (reference sequence). The CDR3: CASSRVNQGAGYTF. CDR3 DNA sequence: TGTGCCAGCAGCCGCGTGAATCAGGGCGCAGGCTACACCTTC.

V is TRBV11-2 and J is TRBJ2-1; 9 positions match TRBD2. After removal of 5 bases from V and 5 bases from J, the junction contained 7 bases not matched to a gene. Germline loops: CDR1 SGHAT, CDR2 FQNNGV. The CDR3 is made up of 15 amino acids. The CDR3 bases are TGTGCCAGCAGCCCAGGGACTAGCCCAAACAATGAGCAGTTCTTC. The encoded protein is CASSPGTSPNNEQFF.

Comment on this clonotype: One end of the junction fails to match germline, which may point to a read error. V gene TRBV6-1 combines with J gene TRBJ2-7; 10 positions agree with TRBD2. Per the germline V gene, CDR1 is MNHNS and CDR2 is SASEGT. The CDR3 has 15 residues. CDR3 nucleotide sequence: TGTGCCAGCAGCCTAGGACTAGCGGAGACCTACGGGCAGTACTTC. Translating it yields CASSLGLAETYGQYF.

The sample holds a few counts of this clonotype. The chain combines TRBV6-1 with TRBJ1-5, with D tentatively TRBD1 (5 bases). Germline CDR1 reads MNHNS; CDR2 reads SASEGT. V lost 6 bases and J lost 0, with 15 bases in between. The CDR3 covers 16 residues. CDR3 nucleotides: TGTGCCAGCAGACCCGGTGACAGTGATAGCAATCAGCCCCAGCATTTT. Its protein product is CASRPGDSDSNQPQHF.

This clonotype was seen ten or more times. The chain recombines TRBV3-1 with TRBJ2-7; a weak D match, TRBD2 (5 bases). Germline V gene lookup returns CDR1 LGHDT and CDR2 YNNKEL (reference sequence). CDR3 length equals 15 residues. The V end lost 0 bases, the J end lost 6 bases, and 15 bases lay between the germline ends. The CDR3 DNA follows: TGTGCCAGCAGCCAAGAAGCAGGTACGGGATTCGAGCAGTACTTC. Translating gives CASSQEAGTGFEQYF.

At least ten counts were recorded for this clonotype. The chain joins TRBV20-1 to TRBJ2-5; 11 nucleotides align to TRBD1. The CDR3 is 16 residues long. Looked up from germline, CDR1 is DFQATT and CDR2 is SNEGSKA (reference sequence). Trimming took 1 base from V and 2 from J; bases not matched to a gene: 6. The DNA of the CDR3 is TGCAGTGCTAGAGGAGGGGACAGGGGGACTCAAGAGACCCAGTACTTC. Protein sequence: CSARGGDRGTQETQYF.

This rearrangement joins TRBV30 to TRBJ2-1; 10 bases line up with TRBD2. The CDR3 is made up of 13 amino acids. V shed 8 bases and J 7 bases; nucleotides not matched to a gene: 8. CDR1 GTSNPN and CDR2 SVGIG come from the germline V gene (reference sequence). CDR3 bases: TGTGCCGTATACCTAGCGGGAGTGAATGAGCAGTTCTTC. It translates to CAVYLAGVNEQFF.

This clonotype has just one count. The chain has TRBV30 and TRBJ1-6, with a weak D call TRBD1 (6 bases). Germline loops: CDR1 GTSNPN, CDR2 SVGIG (reference sequence). Trimming left V 3 bases short and J 6 bases short, with 18 bases between. The CDR3 contains 16 residues. The CDR3 here is CAWRGVQGFVNSPLHF. DNA for the CDR3: TGTGCCTGGAGGGGAGTCCAGGGGTTTGTTAATTCACCCCTCCACTTT.

The J gene is TRBJ1-1, the V gene TRBV5-4; D gene ambiguous. Germline CDR1 is SGHNT and CDR2 is YYREEE (reference sequence). V lost 6 bases and J 8 bases, leaving 23 bases between the germline ends. The CDR3 runs 15 residues. CDR3 sequence (DNA): TGTGCCAGCACCCCAGATCTTGGGTTAGTTCGGGAAGCTTTCTTT. Its protein product is CASTPDLGLVREAFF.

This clonotype appeared a few times. This chain uses TRBV6-1 with TRBJ2-2; no reliable D call. V was shortened by 8 bases and J by 5 bases, with 18 bases between the two germline ends. The CDR3 spans 15 residues. Germline CDR1 is MNHNS and CDR2 is SASEGT. CDR3 sequence (DNA): TGTGCCAGCTCGATCAATAGTGGGCCTACCGGGGAGCTGTTTTTT. Translation gives CASSINSGPTGELFF.

This clonotype was seen ten or more times. The chain links TRBV2 to TRBJ1-2; 7 bases line up with TRBD1. This CDR3 has 13 amino acids. V lost 4 bases, J lost 8 bases, and 7 bases stayed unmatched. Germline loops: CDR1 SNHLY, CDR2 FYNNEI. The CDR3 DNA is TGTGCCAGCAGTGTGAGGAGGGGGCAAGGCTACACCTTC. Its protein is CASSVRRGQGYTF.

This clonotype was recorded many times. The chain is built from TRBV11-3 and TRBJ2-1; D unresolved. Germline CDR1 and CDR2: SGHNT and YENEEA. The CDR3 has 11 amino acids. V gave up 0 bases and J gave up 10 bases, with 4 bases separating them. The CDR3 sequence is CASSLDREQFF. As DNA, the CDR3 is TGTGCCAGCAGCTTAGACCGGGAGCAGTTCTTC.